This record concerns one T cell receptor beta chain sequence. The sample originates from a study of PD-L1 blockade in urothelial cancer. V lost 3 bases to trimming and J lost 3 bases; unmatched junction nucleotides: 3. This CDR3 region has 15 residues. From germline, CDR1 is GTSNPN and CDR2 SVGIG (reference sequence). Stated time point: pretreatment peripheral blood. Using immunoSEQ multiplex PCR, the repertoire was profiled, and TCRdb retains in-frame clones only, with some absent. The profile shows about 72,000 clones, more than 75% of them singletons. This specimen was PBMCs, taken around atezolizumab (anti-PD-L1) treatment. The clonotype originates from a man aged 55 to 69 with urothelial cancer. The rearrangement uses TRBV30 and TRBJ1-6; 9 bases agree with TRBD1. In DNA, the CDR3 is TGTGCCTGGAGGACGACAGGGGGCTATAATTCACCCCTCCACTTT. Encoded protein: CAWRTTGGYNSPLHF. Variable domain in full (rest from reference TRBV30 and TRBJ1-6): SQTIHQWPATLVQPVGSPLSLECTVEGTSNPNLYWYRQAAGRGLQLLFYSVGIGQISSEVPQNLSASRPQDRQFILSSKKLLLSDSGFYLCAWRTTGGYNSPLHFGNGTRLTVT.